One sample yielded the 25 T cell receptor beta chains listed below, sequenced in a study of shared clonotypes between healthy human individuals. TCRdb keeps only in-frame clones here, not all; method: immunoSEQ multiplex PCR. This table holds 2 million to 2.5 million clones, approximately 93% found once. Sequencing was performed on naive CD4+ T cells from PBMCs. The sample's subset: CD45RA+ positively selected. The source of these receptors is a man younger than 30 in good health. Some clones in this sample may be carry-over from other donors' samples.

About this clone: Other DNA variants within this sample encode the same CDR3. The J gene is TRBJ2-7, the V gene TRBV5-1; D is unclear. V was trimmed by 0 bases and J by 1 base, leaving 8 bases between them. The CDR3 spans 14 residues. Germline-derived CDR1 and CDR2 are SGHRS and YFSETQ. The CDR3 nucleotides read TGCGCCAGCAGCTTGGGGGGTCTGTCCTACGAGCAGTACTTC. Translating it yields CASSLGGLSYEQYF.

The chain recombines TRBV7-9 with TRBJ2-2; the match to TRBD1 covers 8 bases. Germline V CDR1 and CDR2: SEHNR, FQNEAQ (reference sequence). The V segment lost 5 bases and the J segment 6 bases; nucleotides outside the gene matches: 2. The CDR3 consists of 13 residues. This CDR3 reads CASSQTGAGELFF. The DNA for the CDR3 is TGTGCCAGCAGCCAGACAGGGGCCGGGGAGCTGTTTTTT.

J is TRBJ2-7 and V is TRBV2; 7 bases are shared with TRBD2. Per germline, CDR1 SNHLY and CDR2 FYNNEI. V lost 0 bases, J lost 2 bases, and 7 bases stayed unmatched. The CDR3 spans 16 residues. The CDR3 nucleotides are TGTGCCAGCAGTGAAGCCGGCGGGAGATCTGCCTACGAGCAGTACTTC. Its translation is CASSEAGGRSAYEQYF. Using reference TRBV2 and TRBJ2-7 for the parts outside the CDR3, the full variable domain is EPEVTQTPSHQVTQMGQEVILRCVPISNHLYFYWYRQILGQKVEFLVSFYNNEISEKSEIFDDQFSVERPDGSNFTLKIRSTKLEDSAMYFCASSEAGGRSAYEQYFGPGTRLTVT.

The chain has TRBV29-1 and TRBJ1-2; no reliable D call. Germline lookup yields CDR1 SQVTM and CDR2 ANQGSEA. Trimming took 7 bases from V and 7 from J, leaving 25 bases between them. This CDR3 is built from 15 residues. The CDR3 sequence: CSGGNVDLTPIGYTF. For the CDR3, the DNA is TGCAGCGGCGGCAACGTGGACCTTACGCCTATTGGCTACACCTTC.

V and J are TRBV11-2 and TRBJ1-3; D is perhaps TRBD1 (6 bases). The V and J ends lost 5 bases and 4 bases respectively, with 15 bases between them. The germline gives CDR1 SGHAT, CDR2 FQNNGV. This CDR3 has 15 residues. The CDR3: CASSPAGVDGNTIYF. The CDR3 bases are TGTGCCAGCAGCCCCGCAGGGGTAGACGGAAACACCATATATTTT.

Concerning this clone: At the DNA level, this CDR3 is encoded by other sequences in the same sample as well. The CDR3 spells CASSLAQGTEAFF. The CDR3 DNA sequence: TGTGCCAGCAGCTTAGCGCAGGGAACTGAAGCTTTCTTT. The chain joins TRBV7-9 to TRBJ1-1, with D possibly matching TRBD1 (5 bases). CDR1 and CDR2 from the germline V gene are SEHNR and FQNEAQ (reference sequence). This CDR3 is 13 amino acids long. The germline V and J ends were trimmed by 0 bases and 5 bases, with 7 bases remaining between them.

This clone appeared a single time. This sample also contains other DNA sequences that code for the same CDR3. CDR3 in DNA: TGTGCCAGCAGCTTTGCCGACACTGAAGCTTTCTTT. Translated: CASSFADTEAFF. The chain joins TRBV7-9 to TRBJ1-1; no reliable D call. Trimming pared 3 bases from V and 3 bases from J, leaving 5 bases between. The CDR3 has 12 residues. Germline CDR1 and CDR2: SEHNR and FQNEAQ (reference sequence).

The chain has TRBV21-1 and TRBJ1-1. TRBV21-1 is a pseudogene. CDR3 size: 14 residues. The CDR3 coding sequence is TGTGCCAGCAGCACCTCACACTTTCCTAGAGAGGCTTTCTTT. Translated, it gives CASSTSHFPREAFF.

The chain has TRBV11-2 and TRBJ2-3; D unresolved. The germline V gene encodes CDR1 SGHAT and CDR2 FQNNGV. The CDR3 runs to 14 residues. Trimming took 0 bases from V and 3 from J, leaving 7 bases between them. The CDR3 DNA is TGTGCCAGCAGCTTAGATGTTCAGACAGATACGCAGTATTTT. Translation: CASSLDVQTDTQYF.

This clone has a handful of counts. The V gene is TRBV27, the J gene TRBJ1-1; D perhaps matches TRBD1 (6 bases). The length of the CDR3 is 14 residues. The germline V gene encodes CDR1 MNHEY and CDR2 SMNVEV (reference sequence). The ends were cut back, 5 bases at V and 2 bases at J, with 12 bases in the middle. The CDR3 bases are TGTGCCAGCAGTGGAGGACAGATCAACACTGAAGCTTTCTTT. Protein: CASSGGQINTEAFF.

The chain is built from TRBV6-4 and TRBJ2-1; 9 bases align to TRBD1. Germline assignment: CDR1 MRHNA and CDR2 SNTAGT. With V trimmed by 4 bases and J by 5 bases, 3 bases remained unmatched. This CDR3 comprises 14 residues. CDR3 amino acids: CASSGGTGHNEQFF. The DNA for the CDR3 is TGTGCCAGCAGTGGCGGGACAGGGCACAATGAGCAGTTCTTC.

V and J are TRBV10-3 and TRBJ2-7, with 10 bases matching TRBD1. Germline values: CDR1 ENHRY, CDR2 SYGVKD. The CDR3 has 14 residues. After removal of 10 bases from V and 5 bases from J, the junction contained 11 bases not matched to a gene. The CDR3 DNA is TGTGCCAGTGATTCCGGGACAGGGGCGGACGAGCAGTACTTC. The encoded protein is CASDSGTGADEQYF.

The rearrangement uses TRBV7-9 and TRBJ2-1; perhaps D is TRBD1 or TRBD2 (5 bases each). The length of the CDR3 is 14 residues. The V end was cut by 8 bases, the J end by 2 bases, with 13 bases between. In germline, CDR1 is SEHNR, CDR2 FQNEAQ (reference sequence). CDR3 in amino acids: CASDRDGAYNEQFF. The CDR3 coding sequence is TGTGCCAGCGACCGGGACGGCGCCTACAATGAGCAGTTCTTC.

V gene TRBV6-5 combines with J gene TRBJ2-3; TRBD2 aligns across 8 bases. This CDR3 is 16 amino acids long. V was pared by 0 bases and J by 4 bases, with 6 bases of the junction left unmatched. Per the germline V gene, CDR1 is MNHEY and CDR2 is SVGAGI. Here the CDR3 DNA reads TGTGCCAGCAGTTACTCAAGCGGGAGTGGAGCAGATACGCAGTATTTT. Its translation is CASSYSSGSGADTQYF.

This chain joins TRBV7-9 and TRBJ2-1, with 13 bases matching TRBD2. Unmatched junction bases numbered 6, after V lost 5 bases and J lost 11 bases. CDR3 size: 14 residues. Germline lookup yields CDR1 SEHNR and CDR2 FQNEAQ (reference sequence). CDR3 DNA: TGTGCCAGCAGCCTCAGACTAGCGGGAGGTCAGCAGTTCTTC. Translation: CASSLRLAGGQQFF.

V is TRBV19 and J is TRBJ1-4; D may be TRBD1 (5 bases). Trimming took 1 base from V and 8 from J, leaving 11 bases between them. From germline, CDR1 is LNHDA and CDR2 SQIVND (reference sequence). The CDR3 runs to 14 residues. CDR3 sequence reads: CASSIGGTREKLFF. CDR3 nucleotides: TGTGCCAGTAGTATAGGGGGCACACGGGAAAAACTGTTTTTT. Variable domain in full (rest from reference TRBV19 and TRBJ1-4): DGGITQSPKYLFRKEGQNVTLSCEQNLNHDAMYWYRQDPGQGLRLIYYSQIVNDFQKGDIAEGYSVSREKKESFPLTVTSAQKNPTAFYLCASSIGGTREKLFFGSGTQLSVL.

CDR3 coding DNA: TGTGCCAGCAGTTTATTTAACCCCGCAGATACGCAGTATTTT. Translation: CASSLFNPADTQYF. V is TRBV28 and J is TRBJ2-3; no definite D call. Germline V CDR1 and CDR2: MDHEN, SYDVKM. The CDR3 covers 14 residues. V was trimmed by 1 base and J by 4 bases, leaving 9 bases between them.

This chain joins TRBV10-3 and TRBJ2-2; 13 bases align to TRBD2. V lost 3 bases and J lost 5; bases outside the gene matches: 3. CDR1 and CDR2 from the germline V gene are ENHRY and SYGVKD. The CDR3 loop spans 16 amino acids. This CDR3 is CAISDTSGRVTGELFF. In DNA, the CDR3 is TGTGCCATCAGTGACACTAGCGGGAGGGTTACCGGGGAGCTGTTTTTT.

The chain combines TRBV5-1 with TRBJ2-2; 13 positions agree with TRBD2. The V gene end was trimmed by 0 bases and the J gene end by 6 bases; junction bases not matched to a gene: 5. CDR1 is SGHRS and CDR2 is YFSETQ in the germline V gene. The CDR3 is 17 amino acids. The CDR3 region has the DNA TGCGCCAGCAGCTTGGGCCTTACTAGCGGGAGGGCCGGGGAGCTGTTTTTT. Encoded protein: CASSLGLTSGRAGELFF.

The CDR3 sequence is CASSPLGTSTDTQYF. In nucleotides, the CDR3 is TGCGCCAGCAGCCCTTTGGGTACTAGCACAGATACGCAGTATTTT. The chain combines TRBV5-1 with TRBJ2-3, with D unclear. Trimming took off 4 bases at V and 0 bases at J, with 12 bases between the two ends. Germline V gene lookup returns CDR1 SGHRS and CDR2 YFSETQ. The CDR3 length is 15 residues.

The CDR3, as DNA: TGTGCCAGCAGCGTGACTAGCGGGAATGAGCAGTTCTTC. Its protein is CASSVTSGNEQFF. The J gene is TRBJ2-1, the V gene TRBV7-9; 10 bases match TRBD2. The CDR3 sequence is 13 residues long. Trimming at V came to 5 bases and at J to 7 bases, leaving 2 bases not matched to a gene. Germline values: CDR1 SEHNR, CDR2 FQNEAQ (reference sequence).

This clone was observed a few times. The sample contains more than one DNA sequence encoding this CDR3. The J gene is TRBJ1-5, the V gene TRBV7-9; D unresolved. V shed 1 base and J shed 2 bases, with 6 bases lying between them. CDR3 length equals 14 residues. Germline lookup yields CDR1 SEHNR and CDR2 FQNEAQ (reference sequence). CDR3: CASSLGGGNQPQHF. CDR3 in DNA: TGTGCCAGCAGCTTAGGGGGAGGCAATCAGCCCCAGCATTTT.

A word on this clone: One end of the junction does not line up with germline, which may come from a read error. Within the sample, other DNA sequences also encode this same CDR3. The chain joins TRBV28 to TRBJ2-2; 13 nucleotides align to TRBD2. The CDR3 runs to 17 residues. Germline values: CDR1 MDHEN, CDR2 SYDVKM. In nucleotides, the CDR3 is TGTGCCAGCAGTTTAACTAGCGGGAGGGCGAAGACCGGGGAGCTGTTTTTT. Residues: CASSLTSGRAKTGELFF.

The chain couples TRBV19 to TRBJ1-5; weak D call: TRBD1 (5 bases). V was cut by 4 bases and J by 2 bases, with 12 bases left in between. The CDR3 is made up of 15 amino acids. Germline V gene sequence: CDR1 LNHDA, CDR2 SQIVND (reference sequence). CDR3 bases: TGTGCCAGTAGTACAGGGTTTAGTGGCAATCAGCCCCAGCATTTT. The encoded protein is CASSTGFSGNQPQHF.

J is TRBJ2-5 and V is TRBV7-2, with a tentative D call TRBD2 (6 bases). This CDR3 contains 14 residues. Per germline, CDR1 SGHTA and CDR2 FQGNSA. The germline V and J ends were trimmed by 5 bases and 7 bases, with 17 bases remaining between them. The CDR3 sequence is CASSPPGLLGTQYF. Written as DNA, the CDR3 is TGTGCCAGCAGCCCGCCGGGACTCCTGGGGACCCAGTACTTC.